A selection of T cell receptor beta chains follows, all from one sample in a study of T cells expressing NK-cell markers. TCRdb re-called the 5' RACE reads; every CDR3 protein appears as one record, without DNA. Recorded for this sample: approximately 170,000 distinct CDR3 sequences. The sequencing sample was made of blood T cells: a sorted CD56 or NKG2C T cell subset, CD4+ or CD8+ T cells, or bulk PBMC T cells (not recorded which). These receptors were obtained from a man aged 18-70 years in good health. CDR3s include the opening cysteine and the closing phenylalanine or tryptophan. Each record gives: J gene, V gene, CDR3 protein.

TRBJ2-2 TRBV6-2/TRBV6-3 CASRRLAGGPLKLFF
TRBJ1-1 TRBV27 CASSLLGGELLTEAFF
TRBJ2-7 TRBV7-8 CASSRGGDPYEQYF
TRBJ2-6 TRBV27 CASSGQGGLSGANVLTF
TRBJ2-1 TRBV5-1 CASQLGSDEQFF
TRBJ2-5 TRBV6-2/TRBV6-3 CASSYSAGLGETQYF
TRBJ2-7 TRBV10-3 CAISEKTGHEQYF
TRBJ1-4 TRBV6-4 CAILTRGPLTTNEKLFF
TRBJ2-2 TRBV6-1 CASRAAGGHNTGELFF
TRBJ2-2 TRBV14 CASSHPGQGALGGELFF
TRBJ2-7 TRBV7-9 CASSQGRNEQYF
TRBJ2-4 TRBV5-6 CASSLGGNYKNIQYF
TRBJ2-7 TRBV6-1 CASSTGDSSHYEQYF
TRBJ2-7 TRBV28 CASSRRGPYEQYF
TRBJ2-7 TRBV27 CASSTGLSYEQYF
TRBJ2-5 TRBV24-1 CATSDPFRAQETQYF
TRBJ1-2 TRBV19 CASSSHYGYTF
TRBJ2-3 TRBV7-4 CASSLALIGTGPVSSSQYF
TRBJ2-1 TRBV5-6 CASSDRYDYNEQFF
TRBJ1-1 TRBV11-2 CASSILDRGTEAFF
TRBJ1-2 TRBV7-2 CASSLVATGGLYYGYTF
TRBJ1-2 TRBV15 CATSLGTGSTFYGYTF
TRBJ2-3 TRBV4-1 CASSQDGGSTDTQYF
TRBJ1-2 TRBV7-9 CASSSGGVGGYTF